This note documents a single T cell receptor (beta chain) sequence. The antigen remains undetermined. Noted time point: week 35, safety follow-up. All doses held 300 ug of mutant IDH1 20-mer peptide, with topical imiquimod. The study enrolled donors with new WHO grade 3 or 4 IDH1-mutant, ATRX-lost astrocytomas. This entry belongs to a study of a mutant IDH1 vaccine in newly diagnosed glioma. Whole-study context: Therapy received beforehand was radiotherapy, temozolomide, or both, with most patients given both.

Trimming took off 5 bases at V and 7 bases at J, with 9 bases between the two ends. The CDR3 loop spans 11 amino acids. Germline V gene lookup returns CDR1 SEHNR and CDR2 FQNEAQ (reference sequence). Study outcomes and limitations: Changes in top peripheral clonotypes did not appear linked to pseudoprogression.

Sequencing used immunoSEQ multiplex PCR; TCRdb keeps in-frame clones, though not all of them. The sample has about 64,000 clones; around 74% are singletons. Source: PBMCs, taken from a glioma patient whose treatment included an IDH1 peptide vaccine. The origin of this receptor is a man aged 50-59 years with glioma. V usage is TRBV7-9 and J usage is TRBJ2-7; D unclear. CDR3 sequence: CASSPSREQYF. Here the CDR3 DNA reads TGTGCCAGCAGCCCAAGCCGGGAGCAGTACTTC.